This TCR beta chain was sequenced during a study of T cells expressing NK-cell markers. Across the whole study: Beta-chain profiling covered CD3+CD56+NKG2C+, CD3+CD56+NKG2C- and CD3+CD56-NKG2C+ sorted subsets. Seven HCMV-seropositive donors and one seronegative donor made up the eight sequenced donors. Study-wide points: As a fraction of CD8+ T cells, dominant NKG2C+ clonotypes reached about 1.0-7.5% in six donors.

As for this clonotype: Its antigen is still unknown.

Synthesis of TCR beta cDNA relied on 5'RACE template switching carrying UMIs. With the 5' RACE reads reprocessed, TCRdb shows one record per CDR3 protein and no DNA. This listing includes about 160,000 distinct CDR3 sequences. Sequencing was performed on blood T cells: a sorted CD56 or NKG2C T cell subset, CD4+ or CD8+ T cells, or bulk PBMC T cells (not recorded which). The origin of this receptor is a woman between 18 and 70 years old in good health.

This CDR3 reads CSVVKTTVDNEQFF. The genes are TRBV29-1 and TRBJ2-1; TCRdb's assignment of TRBD2 cannot be checked, as there is no DNA. This CDR3 contains 14 residues. Germline V lookup: CDR1 SQVTM, CDR2 ANQGSEA.